This passage covers 23 T cell receptor beta chains from one sample sequenced in a study of cytotoxic CD8 clonotypes in ibrutinib-treated CLL. Sequencing used immunoSEQ multiplex PCR; TCRdb keeps in-frame clones, though not all of them. Of over 100,000 clones in the sample, about 53% were seen once. The sequences come from PBMCs, collected after 24 months of ibrutinib treatment. These receptors originate from a human donor with chronic lymphocytic leukemia.

J is TRBJ2-5 and V is TRBV5-5; 7 nucleotides align to TRBD1. Germline-derived CDR1 and CDR2 are SGHKS and YYEKEE (reference sequence). Unmatched junction bases numbered 4, after V lost 0 bases and J lost 5 bases. The CDR3 is 14 residues long. The DNA for the CDR3 is TGTGCCAGCAGCTTGGAGGGACAGTCGGAGACCCAGTACTTC. Protein sequence: CASSLEGQSETQYF.

The chain couples TRBV7-6 to TRBJ2-5, with D possibly being TRBD2 (6 bases). V was clipped by 0 bases and J by 4 bases, with 12 bases between them. Germline values: CDR1 SGHVS, CDR2 FNYEAQ. The CDR3 is made up of 15 amino acids. The CDR3 loop is CASSLAAGFSETQYF. The CDR3 bases are TGTGCCAGCAGCTTAGCCGCGGGATTCTCAGAGACCCAGTACTTC.

As for this clone: One end of the junction fails to match germline, which may point to a read error. The chain carries TRBV15 and TRBJ1-1; D remains unclear. CDR3 length: 16 amino acids. In germline, CDR1 is LNHNV, CDR2 YYDKDF (reference sequence). CDR3 amino acids: CAASRDSLGINTEAFF. CDR3 in DNA: TGTGCCGCCAGCAGAGATAGTCTCGGTATCAACACTGAAGCTTTCTTT. Full variable domain (rest looked up from reference TRBV15 and TRBJ1-1): DAMVIQNPRYQVTQFGKPVTLSCSQTLNHNVMYWYQQKSSQAPKLLFHYYDKDFNNEADTPDNFQSRRPNTSFCFLDIRSPGLGDTAMYLCAASRDSLGINTEAFFGQGTRLTVV.

The genes are TRBV7-3 and TRBJ2-5; 9 positions match TRBD1. CDR1 is SGHTA, CDR2 FQGTGA, per germline. The CDR3 runs 14 residues. The junction had 4 bases not matched to a gene; V was cut back by 5 bases and J by 3 bases. CDR3 loop: CASSDRGGEETQYF. Written as DNA, the CDR3 is TGTGCCAGCAGCGACAGGGGGGGAGAAGAGACCCAGTACTTC.

The genes are TRBV6-6 and TRBJ2-7, with 8 bases matching TRBD1. Per the germline V gene, CDR1 is MNHNY and CDR2 is SVGAGI (reference sequence). CDR3 length: 12 amino acids. V was pared by 8 bases and J by 7 bases, with 7 bases of the junction left unmatched. CDR3 in amino acids: CASDRGPGEQYF. The CDR3 nucleotides are TGTGCCAGCGACAGGGGTCCCGGGGAGCAGTACTTC.

The rearrangement uses TRBV5-1 and TRBJ1-4; possibly TRBD1 for D (5 bases). The CDR3 covers 15 residues. V lost 4 bases and J lost 5, with 15 bases in between. CDR1 SGHRS and CDR2 YFSETQ come from the germline V gene. CDR3 amino acids: CASSTDPGKNEKLFF. The DNA for the CDR3 is TGCGCCAGCAGCACCGACCCAGGGAAGAATGAAAAACTGTTTTTT.

The chain couples TRBV18 to TRBJ1-1; no clear D. V was shortened by 3 bases and J by 1 base, with 12 bases between the two germline ends. The CDR3 has 15 residues. Per germline, CDR1 KGHSH and CDR2 LQKENI. Written as DNA, the CDR3 is TGTGCCAGCTCACCCGTTGCAGGTCAGAACACTGAAGCTTTCTTT. Translation: CASSPVAGQNTEAFF.

The chain links TRBV29-1 to TRBJ1-1, with D possibly being TRBD1 (6 bases). The CDR3 is made up of 12 amino acids. Trimming stripped 7 bases from V and 5 bases from J, with 14 bases between. CDR1 and CDR2 (germline): SQVTM, ANQGSEA. The chain's CDR3 is CSGGGTYTEAFF. The CDR3 nucleotides are TGCAGCGGAGGGGGGACTTATACTGAAGCTTTCTTT. Combining the CDR3 with reference TRBV29-1 and TRBJ1-1 gives the whole variable domain SAVISQKPSRDICQRGTSLTIQCQVDSQVTMMFWYRQQPGQSLTLIATANQGSEATYESGFVIDKFPISRPNLTFSTLTVSNMSPEDSSIYLCSGGGTYTEAFFGQGTRLTVV.

CDR3: CASSLASGPDTQYF. The CDR3 nucleotides are TGTGCCAGCAGCTTGGCTAGCGGCCCAGATACGCAGTATTTT. The gene calls are TRBV7-6 and TRBJ2-3; TRBD2 matches at 7 bases. Germline V lookup: CDR1 SGHVS, CDR2 FNYEAQ. V dropped 3 bases and J dropped 4; count of bases not matched to a gene: 4. The CDR3 has 14 residues.

V usage is TRBV9 and J usage is TRBJ2-5, with D tentatively TRBD2 (5 bases). The CDR3 runs to 15 residues. V was trimmed by 6 bases and J by 0 bases, leaving 15 bases between them. CDR1 and CDR2 (germline): SGDLS, YYNGEE. The chain's CDR3 is CASTAEEGHQETQYF. In nucleotides, the CDR3 is TGTGCCAGCACCGCGGAGGAAGGGCACCAAGAGACCCAGTACTTC. Looking up the rest from reference TRBV9 and TRBJ2-5 gives the full variable domain: DSGVTQTPKHLITATGQRVTLRCSPRSGDLSVYWYQQSLDQGLQFLIQYYNGEERAKGNILERFSAQQFPDLHSELNLSSLELGDSALYFCASTAEEGHQETQYFGPGTRLLVL.

The table lists this clone with a few counts. The rearrangement links TRBV28 to TRBJ1-6; D unclear. Trimming removed 4 bases at V and 10 bases at J, with 14 bases between. The V gene's germline CDR1 is MDHEN and CDR2 SYDVKM. The CDR3 runs to 14 residues. The CDR3 nucleotides read TGTGCCAGCAGTTCCCAAACCCAGAGCTCACCCCTCCACTTT. It is translated as CASSSQTQSSPLHF.

This clone occurred a few times. The chain couples TRBV9 to TRBJ2-3; the match to TRBD2 covers 7 bases. Germline values: CDR1 SGDLS, CDR2 YYNGEE. This CDR3 is built from 18 residues. V was pared by 0 bases and J by 4 bases, with 14 bases of the junction left unmatched. CDR3 DNA: TGTGCCAGCAGCGTAGCTACGACGGCTAGCGGATATGCAGATACGCAGTATTTT. The encoded protein is CASSVATTASGYADTQYF. Together with reference TRBV9 and TRBJ2-3, the CDR3 gives the full variable domain: DSGVTQTPKHLITATGQRVTLRCSPRSGDLSVYWYQQSLDQGLQFLIQYYNGEERAKGNILERFSAQQFPDLHSELNLSSLELGDSALYFCASSVATTASGYADTQYFGPGTRLTVL.

The V gene is TRBV7-2, the J gene TRBJ2-1; D not certain. The CDR3 is 10 residues long. Trimming stripped 7 bases from V and 9 bases from J, with 7 bases between. Germline CDR1 and CDR2: SGHTA and FQGNSA. This chain's CDR3 is CASKKGEQFF. The CDR3 nucleotides are TGTGCCAGCAAGAAAGGTGAGCAGTTCTTC.

This clone turned up a few times. This chain joins TRBV7-6 and TRBJ2-3; no reliable D call. This CDR3 has 14 amino acids. Germline values: CDR1 SGHVS, CDR2 FNYEAQ. Trimming cost V 1 base and J 4 bases, with 9 bases left between them. Written as DNA, the CDR3 is TGTGCCAGCAGCTTAGTACCCAGCGCAGATACGCAGTATTTT. Residues: CASSLVPSADTQYF.

This rearrangement joins TRBV11-3 to TRBJ2-5; maybe TRBD2 (6 bases). The CDR3 has 13 residues. Germline CDR1 reads SGHNT; CDR2 reads YENEEA. Trimming left V 5 bases short and J 5 bases short, with 12 bases between. DNA for the CDR3: TGTGCCAGCAGCCCCGGGACTGTGGAGACCCAGTACTTC. Translation: CASSPGTVETQYF.

In DNA, the CDR3 is TGTGCCAGCAGCGTAGCGGTCTCCAACACCGGGGAGCTGTTTTTT. Protein sequence: CASSVAVSNTGELFF. The chain employs TRBV9 and TRBJ2-2; D unclear. V dropped 0 bases and J dropped 2 bases, with 8 bases sitting between them. Germline V gene lookup returns CDR1 SGDLS and CDR2 YYNGEE. This CDR3 has 15 amino acids.

The V and J genes are TRBV6-1 and TRBJ2-5, with a possible D match to TRBD1 (5 bases). The V and J ends lost 3 bases and 7 bases respectively, with 18 bases between them. The CDR3 sequence is 15 residues long. Germline V gene sequence: CDR1 MNHNS, CDR2 SASEGT. DNA of the CDR3: TGTGCCAGCAGTGATCTAGGATGGGGCCCGCTGACCCAGTACTTC. Its translation is CASSDLGWGPLTQYF.

CDR3 in DNA: TGTGCCAGCAGCCCTTGGGAGGCTATGACTGAAGCTTTCTTT. This sequence encodes CASSPWEAMTEAFF. The genes are TRBV7-9 and TRBJ1-1; D is undetermined. The germline V gene has CDR1 SEHNR and CDR2 FQNEAQ (reference sequence). The CDR3 covers 14 residues. Trimming left V 5 bases short and J 5 bases short, with 15 bases between. The full variable domain, rest sourced from reference TRBV7-9 and TRBJ1-1, is DTGVSQNPRHKITKRGQNVTFRCDPISEHNRLYWYRQTLGQGPEFLTYFQNEAQLEKSRLLSDRFSAERPKGSFSTLEIQRTEQGDSAMYLCASSPWEAMTEAFFGQGTRLTVV.

This chain connects TRBV9 to TRBJ1-4; no clear D gene. Per the germline V gene, CDR1 is SGDLS and CDR2 is YYNGEE. CDR3 length equals 15 residues. The V end lost 3 bases, the J end lost 0 bases, and 9 bases lay between the germline ends. This CDR3 is CASSAYSATNEKLFF. CDR3 nucleotide sequence: TGTGCCAGCAGCGCCTACAGTGCAACTAATGAAAAACTGTTTTTT.

The chain combines TRBV27 with TRBJ2-1, with unresolved D. The CDR3 totals 13 residues. The germline V gene encodes CDR1 MNHEY and CDR2 SMNVEV (reference sequence). V shed 6 bases and J shed 9 bases, with 15 bases lying between them. The CDR3 region is CASREVPYREQFF. CDR3 coding DNA: TGTGCCAGCAGAGAGGTCCCGTACCGTGAGCAGTTCTTC.

The rearrangement joins TRBV7-2 to TRBJ2-1, with a possible D match to TRBD1 (6 bases). This CDR3 comprises 13 residues. The V and J ends lost 3 bases and 10 bases respectively, with 13 bases between them. Germline CDR1 is SGHTA and CDR2 is FQGNSA. CDR3 DNA sequence: TGTGCCAGCAGCTTCATAAATCAGGGGGAGCAGTTCTTC. Protein product: CASSFINQGEQFF.

J is TRBJ2-2 and V is TRBV9, with 7 bases aligning to TRBD2. The V and J ends lost 4 bases and 4 bases, in that order; junction bases with no gene match: 7. The CDR3 runs 15 residues. Germline CDR1 is SGDLS and CDR2 is YYNGEE. The CDR3 reads CASSPVAGVTGELFF. The CDR3, as DNA: TGTGCCAGCAGCCCCGTTGCGGGGGTCACCGGGGAGCTGTTTTTT.

This clone was counted once. The V and J genes are TRBV11-3 and TRBJ1-1, with a weak D call TRBD1 (6 bases). This CDR3 spans 17 amino acids. In germline, CDR1 is SGHNT, CDR2 YENEEA. The V end lost 1 base, the J end lost 2 bases, and 17 bases lay between the germline ends. CDR3 region: CASSLASGGRGNTEAFF. The CDR3 nucleotides are TGTGCCAGCAGCTTAGCTTCCGGGGGCCGGGGAAACACTGAAGCTTTCTTT.